The 17 T cell receptor beta chains listed next were all sequenced from one sample in a study of response to subunit inactivated influenza vaccine. TCRdb recomputed calls from the RT-PCR reads with MiXCR, one row per CDR3 protein. The sample carries about 780,000 distinct CDR3 sequences, 18% recorded once. The sequencing here drew on PBMCs from blood, taken more than 4 days after vaccination. The source of these receptors is a middle-aged man who received an inactivated influenza vaccine.

Only a few counts were recorded for this clonotype. V usage is TRBV7-8 and J usage is TRBJ2-1; 10 bases are a match to TRBD2. The length of the CDR3 is 18 residues. Germline CDR1 and CDR2: SGHVS and FQNEAQ. Trimming took 0 bases from V and 4 from J; bases not matched to a gene: 9. CDR3 sequence reads: CASSLAETSGLVYNEQFF. The CDR3, as DNA: TGTGCCAGCAGCTTAGCGGAGACTAGCGGGCTCGTTTACAATGAGCAGTTCTTC.

This clonotype was seen a handful of times. The genes are TRBV20-1 and TRBJ2-7; 8 bases are shared with TRBD2. The CDR3 has 15 amino acids. The junction had 10 bases not matched to a gene; V was cut back by 6 bases and J by 0 bases. Germline loops: CDR1 DFQATT, CDR2 SNEGSKA (reference sequence). The chain's CDR3 is CSAESASGHSYEQYF. CDR3 sequence (DNA): TGCAGTGCAGAGTCGGCTAGCGGGCACTCCTACGAGCAGTACTTC.

This clonotype was found a few times. The CDR3 bases are TGTGCCAGCAGTTCCCTCCGGTGGGCTAATGAAAAACTGTTTTTT. It translates to CASSSLRWANEKLFF. The V and J genes are TRBV27 and TRBJ1-4, with unresolved D. Trimming stripped 4 bases from V and 3 bases from J, with 12 bases between. The germline V gene encodes CDR1 MNHEY and CDR2 SMNVEV (reference sequence). CDR3 length: 15 amino acids.

As for this clonotype: One end of the junction varies from germline; a read error may be responsible. The gene calls are TRBV7-7 and TRBJ2-1; maybe TRBD1 (6 bases). Germline lookup yields CDR1 SSHAT and CDR2 FNYEAQ (reference sequence). CDR3 length equals 12 residues. In nucleotides, the CDR3 is TGTGCTAGCAGCTCGACCCAGGGGGAGCAGTTCTTC. Amino acids: CASSSTQGEQFF.

This clonotype has a count of ten or more. The chain is built from TRBV7-3 and TRBJ1-1; no firm D call. This CDR3 has 13 amino acids. Germline V gives CDR1 SGHTA, CDR2 FQGTGA. With 6 bases removed from V and 1 base from J, the gap between germline ends came to 9 bases. The CDR3 nucleotides are TGTGCCAGCAGTTTATACAGGAACACTGAAGCTTTCTTT. Its protein is CASSLYRNTEAFF.

This clonotype has a handful of counts. The chain recombines TRBV7-8 with TRBJ2-2, with D possibly matching TRBD2 (5 bases). V was cut by 4 bases and J by 3 bases, with 12 bases left in between. CDR1 is SGHVS and CDR2 is FQNEAQ in the germline V gene. The CDR3 runs to 15 residues. CDR3 sequence: CASSSADVDTGELFF. DNA for the CDR3: TGTGCCAGCAGCTCAGCGGACGTGGACACCGGGGAGCTGTTTTTT.

The chain carries TRBV12-3 or TRBV12-4 and TRBJ2-3; TRBD2 might be the D (5 bases). V was pared by 6 bases and J by 4 bases, with 14 bases between. This CDR3 region has 14 residues. This CDR3 is CASSPTGMPDTQYF. The CDR3 bases are TGTGCCAGCAGCCCTACCGGGATGCCAGATACGCAGTATTTT.

A few counts support this clonotype. The chain recombines TRBV25-1 with TRBJ2-5; 8 bases map to TRBD2. Losses at the gene ends were 1 base for V and 1 base for J; bases not matched to a gene: 11. Germline V gene data show CDR1 as MGHDK and CDR2 as SYGVNS. CDR3 length equals 18 residues. CDR3 nucleotide sequence: TGTGCCAGCAGTGAATCCCCACGGACTAGCCTCGGCCAAGAGACCCAGTACTTC. Protein product: CASSESPRTSLGQETQYF.

V gene TRBV7-2 combines with J gene TRBJ2-7; possible D gene TRBD1, 5 bases. With 5 bases removed from V and 4 bases from J, the gap between germline ends came to 12 bases. Germline V CDR1 and CDR2: SGHTA, FQGNSA. The CDR3 is 13 amino acids. CDR3 sequence reads: CASSRNPGYEQYF. As DNA, the CDR3 is TGTGCCAGCAGCCGGAACCCAGGGTACGAGCAGTACTTC.

This clonotype was detected only a few times. This chain connects TRBV12-3 or TRBV12-4 to TRBJ2-3; D call uncertain. Trimming stripped 7 bases from V and 0 bases from J, with 14 bases between. CDR3 length: 15 amino acids. CDR3 loop: CASTRGRLSTDTQYF. The CDR3, as DNA: TGTGCCAGCACGCGAGGACGGTTGAGCACAGATACGCAGTATTTT.

This clonotype has a handful of counts. The chain joins TRBV3-1 to TRBJ2-1; TRBD2 matches at 7 bases. This CDR3 has 15 residues. Per the germline V gene, CDR1 is LGHDT and CDR2 is YNNKEL (reference sequence). V trimming: 0 bases; J trimming: 6 bases; junction bases outside the gene matches: 5. CDR3 nucleotides: TGTGCCAGCAGCCAAGATAGCGCTAGCGGCAATGAGCAGTTCTTC. Amino acid sequence: CASSQDSASGNEQFF.

This chain uses TRBV10-3 with TRBJ2-7; the D gene is possibly TRBD1 (6 bases). Germline assignment: CDR1 ENHRY and CDR2 SYGVKD. The CDR3 is 14 residues long. Trimming shortened V by 0 bases and J by 2 bases, and 8 bases separated the two germline ends. CDR3 nucleotides: TGTGCCATCAGTGAGTCGAGGGGGACCTACGAGCAGTACTTC. This encodes CAISESRGTYEQYF.

V gene TRBV28 combines with J gene TRBJ1-1, with a tentative D call TRBD1 (6 bases). The CDR3 runs to 17 residues. CDR1 and CDR2 from the germline V gene are MDHEN and SYDVKM. V was pared by 5 bases and J by 4 bases, with 23 bases between. DNA for the CDR3: TGTGCCAGCAGTCCTGAGGGGGGAGGGACTTTTGGCACTGAAGCTTTCTTT. Translated, it gives CASSPEGGGTFGTEAFF.

The chain is built from TRBV4-1 and TRBJ2-5, with 8 positions matching TRBD1. This CDR3 has 15 residues. The germline V gene has CDR1 MGHRA and CDR2 YSYEKL. V was pared by 2 bases and J by 5 bases, with 7 bases of the junction left unmatched. The CDR3 coding sequence is TGCGCCAGCAGCCAACCCAGGGGGCCGTTGGAGACCCAGTACTTC. Translation: CASSQPRGPLETQYF.

The rearrangement uses TRBV6-5 and TRBJ1-1, with D unresolved. Germline values: CDR1 MNHEY, CDR2 SVGAGI. The CDR3 consists of 16 residues. Trimming took off 0 bases at V and 0 bases at J, with 11 bases between the two ends. CDR3 sequence: CASSYSKYAVNTEAFF. CDR3 coding DNA: TGTGCCAGCAGTTACTCGAAGTATGCGGTGAACACTGAAGCTTTCTTT.

The rearrangement joins TRBV10-3 to TRBJ2-3; 9 bases map to TRBD2. Trimming cost V 11 bases and J 4 bases; bases outside gene matches: 7. Germline CDR1 is ENHRY and CDR2 is SYGVKD. This CDR3 contains 13 residues. The CDR3 coding sequence is TGTGCCGCGGCGGGGGGGCCCTCAGATACGCAGTATTTT. Translation: CAAAGGPSDTQYF.

The V and J genes are TRBV4-1 and TRBJ2-5, with no clear D. V lost 1 base and J lost 0, with 6 bases in between. The CDR3 consists of 14 residues. CDR1 is MGHRA, CDR2 YSYEKL, per germline. CDR3 loop: CASSQVFHQETQYF. The CDR3 DNA sequence: TGCGCCAGCAGCCAAGTTTTTCACCAAGAGACCCAGTACTTC.